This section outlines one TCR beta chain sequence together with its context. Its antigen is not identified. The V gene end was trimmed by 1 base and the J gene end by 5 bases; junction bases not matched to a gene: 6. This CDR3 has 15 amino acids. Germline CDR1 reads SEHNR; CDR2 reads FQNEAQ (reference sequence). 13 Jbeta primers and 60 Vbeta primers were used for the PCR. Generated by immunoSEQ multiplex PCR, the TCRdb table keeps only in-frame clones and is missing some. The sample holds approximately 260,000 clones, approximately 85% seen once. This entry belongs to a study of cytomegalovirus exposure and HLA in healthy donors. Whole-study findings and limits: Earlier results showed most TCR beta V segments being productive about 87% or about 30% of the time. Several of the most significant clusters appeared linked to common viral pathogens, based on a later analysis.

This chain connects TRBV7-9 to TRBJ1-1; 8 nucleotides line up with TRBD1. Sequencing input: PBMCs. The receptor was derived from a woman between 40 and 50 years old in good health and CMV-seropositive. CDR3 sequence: CASSLDPGGRTEAFF. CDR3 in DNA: TGTGCCAGCAGCTTAGACCCAGGGGGCCGGACTGAAGCTTTCTTT.